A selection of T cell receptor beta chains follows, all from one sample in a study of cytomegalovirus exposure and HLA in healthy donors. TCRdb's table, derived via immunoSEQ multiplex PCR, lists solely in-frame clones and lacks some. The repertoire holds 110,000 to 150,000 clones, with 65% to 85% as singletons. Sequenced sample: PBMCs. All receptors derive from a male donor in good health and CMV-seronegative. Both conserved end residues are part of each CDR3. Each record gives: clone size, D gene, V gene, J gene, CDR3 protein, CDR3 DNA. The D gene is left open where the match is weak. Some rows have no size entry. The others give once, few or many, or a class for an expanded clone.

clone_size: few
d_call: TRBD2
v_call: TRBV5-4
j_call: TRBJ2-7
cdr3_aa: CASSPGAGEGAYEQYF
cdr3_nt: TGTGCCAGCAGCCCGGGTGCGGGAGAGGGTGCCTACGAGCAGTACTTC

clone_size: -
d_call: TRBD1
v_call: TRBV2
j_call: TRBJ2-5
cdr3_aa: CASKTGTGGETQYF
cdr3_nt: TGTGCCAGCAAAACCGGGACAGGGGGAGAGACCCAGTACTTC

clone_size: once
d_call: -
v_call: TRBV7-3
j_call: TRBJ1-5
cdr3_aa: CASSSSSDQPQHF
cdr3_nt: TGTGCCAGCAGCTCCAGTAGCGATCAGCCCCAGCATTTT

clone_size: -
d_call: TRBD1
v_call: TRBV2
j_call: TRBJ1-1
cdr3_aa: CASRRGGQVNTEAFF
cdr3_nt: TGTGCCAGCAGGAGGGGGGGACAGGTGAACACTGAAGCTTTCTTT

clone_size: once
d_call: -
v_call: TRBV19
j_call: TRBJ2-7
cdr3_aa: CASSINSLATYEQYF
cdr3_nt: TGTGCCAGTAGTATAAACAGTTTGGCCACCTACGAGCAGTACTTC

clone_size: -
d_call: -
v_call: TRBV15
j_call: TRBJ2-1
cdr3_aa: CATSSASYNEQFF
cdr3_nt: TGTGCCACCAGCAGCGCGTCCTACAATGAGCAGTTCTTC

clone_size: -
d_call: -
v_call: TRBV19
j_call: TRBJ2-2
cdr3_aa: CASRSAGSGELFF
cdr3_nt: TGTGCCAGTAGGTCCGCGGGAAGCGGGGAGCTGTTTTTT

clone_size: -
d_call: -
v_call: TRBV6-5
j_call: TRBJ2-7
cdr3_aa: CASNSGHPYEQYF
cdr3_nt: TGTGCCAGCAACTCGGGACACCCCTACGAGCAGTACTTC

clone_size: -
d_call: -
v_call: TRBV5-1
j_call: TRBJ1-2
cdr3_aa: CASSLEPGEVGGYTF
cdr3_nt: TGCGCCAGCAGCTTGGAGCCAGGGGAAGTGGGAGGCTACACCTTC

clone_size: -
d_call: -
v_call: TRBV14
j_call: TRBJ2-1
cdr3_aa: CASSQAHLSSYNEQFF
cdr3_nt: TGTGCCAGCAGCCAAGCCCACTTGAGCTCCTACAATGAGCAGTTCTTC

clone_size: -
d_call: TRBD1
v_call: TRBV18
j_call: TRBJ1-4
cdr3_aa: CASSPGDRSTNEKLFF
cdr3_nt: TGTGCCAGCTCACCGGGGGACAGGTCCACTAATGAAAAACTGTTTTTT

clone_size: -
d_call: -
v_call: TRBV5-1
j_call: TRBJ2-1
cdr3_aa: CASSGVAVYNEQFF
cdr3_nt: TGCGCCAGCTCGGGGGTAGCTGTTTACAATGAGCAGTTCTTC

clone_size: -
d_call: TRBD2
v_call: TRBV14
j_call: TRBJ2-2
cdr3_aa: CASSRLAGKGDTGELFF
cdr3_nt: TGTGCCAGCAGCCGACTAGCGGGAAAGGGGGACACCGGGGAGCTGTTTTTT

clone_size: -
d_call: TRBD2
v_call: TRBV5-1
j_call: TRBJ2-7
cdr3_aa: CASSYGGNYYEQYF
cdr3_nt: TGCGCCAGCAGCTACGGGGGGAACTACTACGAGCAGTACTTC

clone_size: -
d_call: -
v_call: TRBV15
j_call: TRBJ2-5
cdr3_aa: CATSRGRSGTQYF
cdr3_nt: TGTGCCACCAGCAGAGGACGGTCGGGGACCCAGTACTTC

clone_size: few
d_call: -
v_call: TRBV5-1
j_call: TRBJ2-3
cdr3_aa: CASSRYYPTDTQYF
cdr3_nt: TGCGCCAGCAGCCGGTATTATCCCACAGATACGCAGTATTTT

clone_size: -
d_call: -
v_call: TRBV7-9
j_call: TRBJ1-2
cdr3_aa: CASTIGRGNYGYTF
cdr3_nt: TGTGCCAGCACCATCGGCAGGGGTAACTATGGCTACACCTTC

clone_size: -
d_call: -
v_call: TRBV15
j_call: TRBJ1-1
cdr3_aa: CATSNDGGARVRAFF
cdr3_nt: TGTGCCACCAGCAACGATGGGGGGGCGCGGGTCAGGGCTTTCTTT

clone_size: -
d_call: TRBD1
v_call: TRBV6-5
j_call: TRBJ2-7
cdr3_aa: CASSKGQGEQYF
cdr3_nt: TGTGCCAGCAGTAAAGGACAGGGAGAGCAGTACTTC

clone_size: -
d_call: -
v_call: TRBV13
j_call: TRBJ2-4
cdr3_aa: CASSLGREGGFAKNIQYF
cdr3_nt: TGTGCCAGCAGCTTAGGCAGGGAGGGGGGATTTGCCAAAAACATTCAGTACTTC

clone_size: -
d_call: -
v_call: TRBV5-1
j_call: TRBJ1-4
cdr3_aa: CASSLIRGSNEKLFF
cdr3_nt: TGCGCCAGCAGCTTAATCAGGGGAAGTAATGAAAAACTGTTTTTT

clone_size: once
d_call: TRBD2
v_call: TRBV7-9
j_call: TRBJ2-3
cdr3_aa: CASSSGLAEDTQYF
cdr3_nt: TGTGCCAGCAGCTCTGGACTAGCAGAGGATACGCAGTATTTT

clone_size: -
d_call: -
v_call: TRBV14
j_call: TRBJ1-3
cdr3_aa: CATRQSSGNTIYF
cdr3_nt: TGTGCCACCAGACAGAGCTCTGGAAACACCATATATTTT

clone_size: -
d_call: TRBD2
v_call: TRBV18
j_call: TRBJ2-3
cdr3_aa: CASSPGTSGGASDTQYF
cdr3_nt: TGTGCCAGCTCACCAGGGACTAGCGGGGGGGCGTCAGATACGCAGTATTTT

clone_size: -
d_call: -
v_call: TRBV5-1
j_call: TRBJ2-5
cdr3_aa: CASCPMGAYQETQYF
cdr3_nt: TGCGCCAGTTGCCCTATGGGGGCGTACCAAGAGACCCAGTACTTC

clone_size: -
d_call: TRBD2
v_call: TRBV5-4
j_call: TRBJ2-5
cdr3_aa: CASSPGGLAGTLGFDQYF
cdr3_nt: TGTGCCAGCAGCCCGGGTGGGCTAGCGGGAACCTTGGGGTTTGACCAGTACTTC

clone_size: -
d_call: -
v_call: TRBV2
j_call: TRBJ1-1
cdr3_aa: CASSVNARRNTEAFF
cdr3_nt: TGTGCCAGCAGTGTAAATGCAAGGAGGAACACTGAAGCTTTCTTT

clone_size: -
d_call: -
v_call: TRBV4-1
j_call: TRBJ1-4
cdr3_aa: CASSQVGTSNEKLFF
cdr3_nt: TGCGCCAGCAGCCAAGTAGGGACTTCAAATGAAAAACTGTTTTTT

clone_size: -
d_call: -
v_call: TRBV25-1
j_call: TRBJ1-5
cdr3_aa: CASSDTGNQPQHF
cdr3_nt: TGTGCCAGCAGTGATACGGGTAATCAGCCCCAGCATTTT

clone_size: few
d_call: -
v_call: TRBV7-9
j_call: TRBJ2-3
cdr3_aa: CSSSLAEGSKDTQYF
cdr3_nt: TGTTCCAGCAGCTTAGCGGAAGGGAGCAAAGATACGCAGTATTTT

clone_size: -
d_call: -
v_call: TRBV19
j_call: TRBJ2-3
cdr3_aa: CASSIGKGGLTTDTQYF
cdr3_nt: TGTGCCAGTAGTATAGGAAAAGGCGGACTCACCACAGATACGCAGTATTTT

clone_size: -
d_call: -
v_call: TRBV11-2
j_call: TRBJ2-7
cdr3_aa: CASSLAQALARVRYEQYF
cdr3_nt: TGTGCCAGCAGCTTAGCCCAGGCCCTAGCGAGAGTTAGGTACGAGCAGTACTTC

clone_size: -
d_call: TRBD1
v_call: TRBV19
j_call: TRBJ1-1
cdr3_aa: CATQGAIEAFF
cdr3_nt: TGTGCCACCCAGGGGGCTATCGAAGCTTTCTTT

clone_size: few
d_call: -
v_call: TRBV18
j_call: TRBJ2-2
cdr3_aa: CASSRRTDNTGSKFGELFF
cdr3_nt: TGTGCCAGCTCACGTCGCACAGACAATACTGGGAGCAAGTTCGGGGAGCTGTTTTTT

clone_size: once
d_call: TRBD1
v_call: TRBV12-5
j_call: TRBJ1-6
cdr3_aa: CASGFGQGNSSPLHF
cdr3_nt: TGTGCTAGTGGTTTTGGACAGGGGAACTCTTCACCCCTCCACTTT

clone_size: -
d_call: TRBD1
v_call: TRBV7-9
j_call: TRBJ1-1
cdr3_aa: CASSFQGAGNTEAFF
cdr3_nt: TGTGCCAGCAGCTTTCAGGGGGCCGGGAACACTGAAGCTTTCTTT

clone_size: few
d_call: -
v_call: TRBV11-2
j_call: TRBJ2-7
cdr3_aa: CASSPAQLPRNEQYF
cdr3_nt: TGTGCCAGCAGCCCCGCCCAATTGCCTAGGAACGAGCAGTACTTC

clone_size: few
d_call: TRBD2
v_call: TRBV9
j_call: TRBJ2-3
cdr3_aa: CASSVVAGGSDTQYF
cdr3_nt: TGTGCCAGCAGCGTAGTGGCGGGGGGCTCAGATACGCAGTATTTT

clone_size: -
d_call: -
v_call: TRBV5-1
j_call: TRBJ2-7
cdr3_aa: CASSSDTAPYYEQYF
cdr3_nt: TGCGCCAGCAGCTCGGACACGGCTCCCTACTACGAGCAGTACTTC

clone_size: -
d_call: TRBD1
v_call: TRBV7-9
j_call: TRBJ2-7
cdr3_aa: CASRAWDRGREQYF
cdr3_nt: TGTGCCAGCAGGGCCTGGGACAGGGGTCGCGAGCAGTACTTC

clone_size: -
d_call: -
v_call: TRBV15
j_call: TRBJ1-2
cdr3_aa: CATSRDWAQQGNYGYTF
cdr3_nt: TGTGCCACCAGCAGAGATTGGGCCCAACAGGGCAACTATGGCTACACCTTC